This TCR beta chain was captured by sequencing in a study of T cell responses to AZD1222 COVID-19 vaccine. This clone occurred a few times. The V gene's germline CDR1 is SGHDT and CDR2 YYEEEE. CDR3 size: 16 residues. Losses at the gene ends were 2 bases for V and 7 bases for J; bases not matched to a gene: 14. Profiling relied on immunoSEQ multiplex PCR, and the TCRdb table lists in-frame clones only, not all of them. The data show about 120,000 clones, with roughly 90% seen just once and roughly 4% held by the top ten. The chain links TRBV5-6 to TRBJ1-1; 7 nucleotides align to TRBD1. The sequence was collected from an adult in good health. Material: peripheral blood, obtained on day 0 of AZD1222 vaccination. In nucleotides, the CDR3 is TGTGCCAGCAGCTTTATCGCCGGGGTCCGGGACAGTGAAGCTTTCTTT. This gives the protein CASSFIAGVRDSEAFF.